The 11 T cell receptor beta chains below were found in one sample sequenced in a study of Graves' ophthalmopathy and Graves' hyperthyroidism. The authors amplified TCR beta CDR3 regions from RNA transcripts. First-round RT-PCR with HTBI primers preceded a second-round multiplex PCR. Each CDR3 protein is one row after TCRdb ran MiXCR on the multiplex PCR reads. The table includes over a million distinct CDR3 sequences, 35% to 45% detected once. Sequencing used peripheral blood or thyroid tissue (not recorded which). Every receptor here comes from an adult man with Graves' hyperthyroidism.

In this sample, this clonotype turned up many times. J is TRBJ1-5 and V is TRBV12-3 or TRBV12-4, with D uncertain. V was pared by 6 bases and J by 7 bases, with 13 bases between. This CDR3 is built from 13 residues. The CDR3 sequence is CASRSDWEQPQHF. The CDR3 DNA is TGTGCCAGCAGATCCGACTGGGAACAGCCCCAGCATTTT.

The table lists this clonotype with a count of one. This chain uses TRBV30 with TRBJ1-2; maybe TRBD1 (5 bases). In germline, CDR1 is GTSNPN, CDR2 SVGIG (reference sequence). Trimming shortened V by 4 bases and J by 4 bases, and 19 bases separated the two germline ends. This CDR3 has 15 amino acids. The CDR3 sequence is CAWKGGRENLYGYTF. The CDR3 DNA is TGTGCCTGGAAGGGAGGCAGGGAGAATCTCTATGGCTACACCTTC.

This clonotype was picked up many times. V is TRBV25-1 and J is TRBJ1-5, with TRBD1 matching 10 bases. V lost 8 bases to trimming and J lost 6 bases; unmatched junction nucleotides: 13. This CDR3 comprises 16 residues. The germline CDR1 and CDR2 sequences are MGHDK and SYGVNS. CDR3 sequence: CASPGQGGGAAQPQHF. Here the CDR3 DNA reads TGTGCCAGCCCAGGACAGGGGGGGGGGGCCGCTCAGCCCCAGCATTTT.

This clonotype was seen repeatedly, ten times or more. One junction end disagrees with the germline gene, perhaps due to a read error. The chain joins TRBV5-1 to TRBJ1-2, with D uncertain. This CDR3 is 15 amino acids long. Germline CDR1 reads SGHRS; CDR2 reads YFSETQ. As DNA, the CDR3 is TGTGCCAGCAGCTTGGAGATCGGACGGCTCTATGGCTACACCTTC. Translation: CASSLEIGRLYGYTF.

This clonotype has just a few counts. In DNA form, the CDR3 reads TGCAGTGCTGTGGTCGCGGGGGACTATGGCTACACCTTC. Its translation is CSAVVAGDYGYTF. The chain joins TRBV20-1 to TRBJ1-2, with D perhaps matching TRBD1 (5 bases). The germline V gene encodes CDR1 DFQATT and CDR2 SNEGSKA (reference sequence). Trimming pared 5 bases from V and 3 bases from J, leaving 13 bases between. The CDR3 covers 13 residues.

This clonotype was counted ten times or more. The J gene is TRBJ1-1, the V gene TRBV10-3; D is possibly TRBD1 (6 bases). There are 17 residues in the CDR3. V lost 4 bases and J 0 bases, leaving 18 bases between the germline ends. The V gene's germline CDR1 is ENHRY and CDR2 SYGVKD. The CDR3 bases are TGTGCCATCAGTGGAAGCTGGGGGGCCGAAATGAACACTGAAGCTTTCTTT. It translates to CAISGSWGAEMNTEAFF.

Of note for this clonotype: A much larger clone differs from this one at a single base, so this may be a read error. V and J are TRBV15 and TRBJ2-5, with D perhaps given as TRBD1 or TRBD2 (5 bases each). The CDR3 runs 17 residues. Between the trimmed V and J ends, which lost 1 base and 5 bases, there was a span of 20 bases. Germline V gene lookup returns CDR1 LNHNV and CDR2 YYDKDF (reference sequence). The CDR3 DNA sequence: TGTGCCACCAGCAGAGGGGACCGGACCACGGTATTGGAGACCCAGTACTTC. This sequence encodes CATSRGDRTTVLETQYF.

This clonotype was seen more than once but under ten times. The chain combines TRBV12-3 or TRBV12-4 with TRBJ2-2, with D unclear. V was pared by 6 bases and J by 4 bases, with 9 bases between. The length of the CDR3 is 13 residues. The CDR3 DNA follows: TGTGCCAGCAGGGAAGTCATCACCGGGGAGCTGTTTTTT. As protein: CASREVITGELFF.

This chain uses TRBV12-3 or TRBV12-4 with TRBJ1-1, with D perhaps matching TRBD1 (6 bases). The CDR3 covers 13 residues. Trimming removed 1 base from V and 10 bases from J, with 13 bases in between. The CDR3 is CASSLGQGLAAFF. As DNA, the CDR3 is TGTGCCAGCAGTTTAGGTCAGGGGTTAGCAGCTTTCTTT.

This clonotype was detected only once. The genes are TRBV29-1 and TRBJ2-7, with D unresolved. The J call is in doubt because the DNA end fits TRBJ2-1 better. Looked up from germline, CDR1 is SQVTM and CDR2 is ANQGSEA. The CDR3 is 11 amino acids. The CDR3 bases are TGCAGCGTGACCCCAACCAATGAGCAGTTCTTC. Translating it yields CSVTPTNEQFF.

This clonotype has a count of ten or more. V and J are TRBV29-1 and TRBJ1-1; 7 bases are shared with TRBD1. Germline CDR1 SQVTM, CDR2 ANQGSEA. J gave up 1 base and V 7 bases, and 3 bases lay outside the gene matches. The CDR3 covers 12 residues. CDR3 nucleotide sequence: TGCAGCGCAGGACAGGAGAACACTGAAGCTTTCTTT. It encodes CSAGQENTEAFF. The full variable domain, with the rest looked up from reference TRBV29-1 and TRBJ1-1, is SAVISQKPSRDICQRGTSLTIQCQVDSQVTMMFWYRQQPGQSLTLIATANQGSEATYESGFVIDKFPISRPNLTFSTLTVSNMSPEDSSIYLCSAGQENTEAFFGQGTRLTVV.